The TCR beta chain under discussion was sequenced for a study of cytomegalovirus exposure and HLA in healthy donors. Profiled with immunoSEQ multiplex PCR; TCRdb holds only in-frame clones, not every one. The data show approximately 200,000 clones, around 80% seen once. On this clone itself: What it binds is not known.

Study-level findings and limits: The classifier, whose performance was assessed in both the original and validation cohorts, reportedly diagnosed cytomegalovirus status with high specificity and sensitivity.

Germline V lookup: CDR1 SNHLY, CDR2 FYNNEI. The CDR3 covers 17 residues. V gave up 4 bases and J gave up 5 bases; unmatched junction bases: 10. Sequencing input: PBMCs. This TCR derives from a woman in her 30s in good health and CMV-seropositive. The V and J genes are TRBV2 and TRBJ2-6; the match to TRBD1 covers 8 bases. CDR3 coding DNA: TGTGCCAGCAGTGGGGGAAAGGACAGGGTACGGGCCAACGTCCTGACTTTC. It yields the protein CASSGGKDRVRANVLTF.